Shown below are 27 T cell receptor beta chains from a single sample sequenced in a study of cytomegalovirus exposure and HLA in healthy donors. Method: immunoSEQ multiplex PCR; TCRdb's copy keeps in-frame clones and lacks some. The table lists tens of thousands of clones, over 85% of them singletons. The sequenced material came from PBMCs. The receptors here all came from a woman under 30 in good health and CMV-seropositive.

A few counts support this clone. This CDR3 is CASSQSGTSISEQYF. The CDR3 DNA follows: TGCGCCAGCAGCCAGTCTGGGACTAGCATAAGCGAGCAGTACTTC. J is TRBJ2-7 and V is TRBV4-1, with TRBD2 matching 9 bases. V dropped 3 bases and J dropped 6; count of bases not matched to a gene: 9. CDR1 and CDR2 (germline): MGHRA, YSYEKL. The CDR3 has 15 residues.

This chain joins TRBV19 and TRBJ2-6; 9 bases are shared with TRBD1. Looked up from germline, CDR1 is LNHDA and CDR2 is SQIVND (reference sequence). This CDR3 has 18 amino acids. V lost 7 bases, J lost 0 bases, and 10 bases stayed unmatched. This CDR3 is CASTPVGTGPSGANVLTF. CDR3 nucleotide sequence: TGTGCCAGTACCCCAGTAGGGACAGGGCCCTCTGGGGCCAACGTCCTGACTTTC. The full variable domain, its missing parts supplied by reference TRBV19 and TRBJ2-6, is DGGITQSPKYLFRKEGQNVTLSCEQNLNHDAMYWYRQDPGQGLRLIYYSQIVNDFQKGDIAEGYSVSREKKESFPLTVTSAQKNPTAFYLCASTPVGTGPSGANVLTFGAGSRLTVL.

CDR3 nucleotide sequence: TGTGCCAGCAGCTTATCACTCAGGGATAGCTATGGCTACACCTTC. Translation: CASSLSLRDSYGYTF. V is TRBV7-2 and J is TRBJ1-2, with D possibly TRBD1 on 5 matching bases. The length of the CDR3 is 15 residues. Germline V gene lookup returns CDR1 SGHTA and CDR2 FQGNSA. With 2 bases removed from V and 4 bases from J, the gap between germline ends came to 14 bases.

This clone has only one observation. V and J are TRBV6-1 and TRBJ2-3, with 13 bases fitting TRBD2. With 2 bases clipped from V and 1 base from J, the junction kept 12 bases outside the gene matches. This CDR3 region has 20 residues. Germline assignment: CDR1 MNHNS and CDR2 SASEGT. CDR3 sequence reads: CASSEPDTSGRARGTDTQYF. As DNA, the CDR3 is TGTGCCAGCAGTGAACCGGATACTAGCGGGAGGGCCCGGGGCACAGATACGCAGTATTTT.

The gene calls are TRBV30 and TRBJ2-7; TRBD2 aligns across 13 bases. Trimming took 5 bases from V and 2 from J; bases not matched to a gene: 15. The germline CDR1 and CDR2 sequences are GTSNPN and SVGIG (reference sequence). This CDR3 is built from 18 residues. The CDR3 DNA reads as TGTGCCTGGCGGGATTGGACTAGCGGGAGCAAGGGGACCTACGAGCAGTACTTC. It specifies CAWRDWTSGSKGTYEQYF. Together with reference TRBV30 and TRBJ2-7, the CDR3 gives the full variable domain: SQTIHQWPATLVQPVGSPLSLECTVEGTSNPNLYWYRQAAGRGLQLLFYSVGIGQISSEVPQNLSASRPQDRQFILSSKKLLLSDSGFYLCAWRDWTSGSKGTYEQYFGPGTRLTVT.

This rearrangement joins TRBV6-5 to TRBJ2-1; a possible D gene is TRBD2 (7 bases). The CDR3 runs to 16 residues. The germline V gene encodes CDR1 MNHEY and CDR2 SVGAGI. V dropped 2 bases and J dropped 6 bases, with 17 bases sitting between them. The CDR3 spells CASSYGGAGSGNEQFF. The DNA for the CDR3 is TGTGCCAGCAGTTACGGGGGGGCAGGGTCCGGCAATGAGCAGTTCTTC.

The chain couples TRBV7-2 to TRBJ2-5; the D gene is possibly TRBD2 (5 bases). Between the trimmed V and J ends, which lost 3 bases and 5 bases, there was a span of 10 bases. The germline gives CDR1 SGHTA, CDR2 FQGNSA. This CDR3 is built from 13 residues. The CDR3 here is CASSFWRGETQYF. The CDR3 nucleotides read TGTGCCAGCAGCTTCTGGAGAGGGGAGACCCAGTACTTC.

The chain uses TRBV28 and TRBJ2-7; D may be TRBD1 (6 bases). Deletions cut 2 bases from V and 7 bases from J, with 9 bases between. The V gene's germline CDR1 is MDHEN and CDR2 SYDVKM. This CDR3 contains 12 residues. The CDR3 region has the DNA TGTGCCAGCAGTTTAGCCGGACAGGAGCAGTACTTC. Amino acids: CASSLAGQEQYF.

This sequence joins TRBV4-1 and TRBJ1-2, with D maybe TRBD1 (5 bases). V dropped 1 base and J dropped 8 bases, with 17 bases sitting between them. This CDR3 region has 15 residues. Per the germline V gene, CDR1 is MGHRA and CDR2 is YSYEKL. As DNA, the CDR3 is TGCGCCAGCAGCCAAGGCGGGGCCGTGTCAAAAGGCTACACCTTC. Translation: CASSQGGAVSKGYTF.

The chain is built from TRBV6-4 and TRBJ2-2; no clear D gene. With 4 bases removed from V and 7 bases from J, the gap between germline ends came to 13 bases. The CDR3 is made up of 14 amino acids. The germline V gene has CDR1 MRHNA and CDR2 SNTAGT. CDR3 nucleotides: TGTGCCAGCAGTGCCAATGGAGCGAGCGGGGAGCTGTTTTTT. This sequence encodes CASSANGASGELFF.

The chain joins TRBV5-1 to TRBJ2-2, with 10 bases lining up with TRBD2. The CDR3 spans 15 residues. Germline values: CDR1 SGHRS, CDR2 YFSETQ. V was clipped by 2 bases and J by 6 bases; unmatched bases: 4. Here the CDR3 reads CASSLLAGLSGELFF. As DNA, the CDR3 is TGCGCCAGCAGCTTACTAGCGGGATTATCCGGGGAGCTGTTTTTT.

The table lists this clone with a count of one. This sequence joins TRBV5-4 and TRBJ2-1, with a possible D match to TRBD2 (7 bases). Trimming removed 4 bases at V and 8 bases at J, with 22 bases between. This CDR3 is built from 16 residues. Germline CDR1 reads SGHNT; CDR2 reads YYREEE (reference sequence). CDR3 sequence: CASSLQDGGHGDEQFF. The CDR3, as DNA: TGTGCCAGCAGCCTTCAGGACGGGGGGCATGGGGATGAGCAGTTCTTC.

The genes are TRBV28 and TRBJ2-1; 11 bases agree with TRBD1. The CDR3 totals 16 residues. After removal of 5 bases from V and 2 bases from J, the junction contained 5 bases not matched to a gene. The germline gives CDR1 MDHEN, CDR2 SYDVKM. CDR3 coding DNA: TGTGCCAGCAGTCAAAGGACAGGGGGCCCCTACAATGAGCAGTTCTTC. It encodes CASSQRTGGPYNEQFF.

The chain uses TRBV19 and TRBJ1-3; perhaps TRBD1 as D (5 bases). The germline V gene encodes CDR1 LNHDA and CDR2 SQIVND (reference sequence). V lost 9 bases and J lost 2, with 11 bases in between. The CDR3 contains 13 residues. The CDR3 spells CASDGGPGNTIYF. The DNA for the CDR3 is TGTGCCAGCGACGGGGGACCTGGAAACACCATATATTTT.

The genes are TRBV6-6 and TRBJ1-1, with a tentative D call TRBD1 (6 bases). This CDR3 has 14 amino acids. Trimming stripped 5 bases from V and 7 bases from J, with 17 bases between. CDR1 and CDR2 from the germline V gene are MNHNY and SVGAGI (reference sequence). DNA of the CDR3: TGTGCCAGCAGTCAGAATAACAGGGCCCATGAAGCTTTCTTT. This encodes CASSQNNRAHEAFF.

This chain uses TRBV7-8 with TRBJ2-1, with D perhaps TRBD2 (6 bases). V shed 3 bases and J shed 5 bases, with 23 bases lying between them. CDR1 and CDR2 from the germline V gene are SGHVS and FQNEAQ. CDR3 length: 18 residues. CDR3 sequence (DNA): TGTGCCAGCAGCTTTGGAACACTGTACGGGAGCCCCCACAATGAGCAGTTCTTC. This translates into CASSFGTLYGSPHNEQFF.

This sequence joins TRBV4-1 and TRBJ1-2, with D hard to call. The germline V gene has CDR1 MGHRA and CDR2 YSYEKL. V lost 4 bases, J lost 4 bases, and 16 bases lay in between. CDR3 size: 15 residues. The CDR3 DNA follows: TGCGCCAGCAGCCCCTCACAGACATTAGGCTATGGCTACACCTTC. As protein: CASSPSQTLGYGYTF.

The chain employs TRBV18 and TRBJ2-7; D is perhaps TRBD1 (5 bases). Germline CDR1 and CDR2: KGHSH and LQKENI. Trimming stripped 6 bases from V and 6 bases from J, with 12 bases between. The CDR3 is 12 amino acids. CDR3 coding DNA: TGTGCCAGCTCGCCTCAGGGTGCCGAGCAGTACTTC. It yields the protein CASSPQGAEQYF. The variable domain in full, completed from reference TRBV18 and TRBJ2-7, reads NAGVMQNPRHLVRRRGQEARLRCSPMKGHSHVYWYRQLPEEGLKFMVYLQKENIIDESGMPKERFSAEFPKEGPSILRIQQVVRGDSAAYFCASSPQGAEQYFGPGTRLTVT.

This rearrangement joins TRBV28 to TRBJ1-2, with D possibly TRBD1 on 6 matching bases. Germline loops: CDR1 MDHEN, CDR2 SYDVKM. The V end lost 2 bases, the J end lost 1 base, and 8 bases lay between the germline ends. CDR3 length: 14 residues. CDR3: CASSLRTVNYGYTF. CDR3 DNA sequence: TGTGCCAGCAGTTTACGGACAGTTAACTATGGCTACACCTTC.

This chain connects TRBV9 to TRBJ2-5, with 7 bases matching TRBD2. The J segment lost 2 bases and the V segment lost 1 base, leaving 11 bases of the junction unmatched. Germline V gene sequence: CDR1 SGDLS, CDR2 YYNGEE. The CDR3 extends over 17 amino acids. The CDR3 nucleotides are TGTGCCAGCAGCGTAAGGCAGCGGGGCGACCTACAAGAGACCCAGTACTTC. Protein: CASSVRQRGDLQETQYF.

The genes are TRBV10-3 and TRBJ2-7; 8 nucleotides align to TRBD2. The CDR3 has 15 residues. The V gene end was trimmed by 3 bases and the J gene end by 1 base; junction bases not matched to a gene: 5. Germline lookup yields CDR1 ENHRY and CDR2 SYGVKD. In nucleotides, the CDR3 is TGTGCCATCAGTGATACCGGGACTAGATCCTACGAGCAGTACTTC. The encoded protein is CAISDTGTRSYEQYF.

The chain has TRBV7-2 and TRBJ1-5; no reliable D call. The germline gives CDR1 SGHTA, CDR2 FQGNSA. CDR3 length: 17 amino acids. V shed 0 bases and J shed 0 bases, with 12 bases lying between them. CDR3 nucleotide sequence: TGTGCCAGCAGCTTAGCTCTTTACGGTCATAGCAATCAGCCCCAGCATTTT. Translating it yields CASSLALYGHSNQPQHF.

The rearrangement uses TRBV7-9 and TRBJ2-2, with unresolved D. This CDR3 region has 13 residues. Germline V gives CDR1 SEHNR, CDR2 FQNEAQ (reference sequence). Trimming took off 5 bases at V and 5 bases at J, with 9 bases between the two ends. The CDR3 region is CASSPAGTGELFF. The CDR3 bases are TGTGCCAGCAGCCCCGCAGGAACCGGGGAGCTGTTTTTT. Full variable domain (outside the CDR3, taken from reference TRBV7-9 and TRBJ2-2): DTGVSQNPRHKITKRGQNVTFRCDPISEHNRLYWYRQTLGQGPEFLTYFQNEAQLEKSRLLSDRFSAERPKGSFSTLEIQRTEQGDSAMYLCASSPAGTGELFFGEGSRLTVL.

The chain is built from TRBV5-1 and TRBJ2-1; TRBD2 aligns across 7 bases. Trimming took 0 bases from V and 5 from J; bases not matched to a gene: 5. The germline V gene encodes CDR1 SGHRS and CDR2 YFSETQ. The CDR3 is made up of 15 amino acids. The CDR3 region is CASSLVSGLNNEQFF. The CDR3 bases are TGCGCCAGCAGCTTGGTTAGCGGGCTAAACAATGAGCAGTTCTTC.

The chain recombines TRBV9 with TRBJ1-2, with unresolved D. Germline-derived CDR1 and CDR2 are SGDLS and YYNGEE. Trimming removed 6 bases at V and 3 bases at J, with 6 bases between. The CDR3 runs 11 residues. The CDR3 nucleotides read TGTGCCAGCACCGGGGACTATGGCTACACCTTC. Protein product: CASTGDYGYTF. Using reference TRBV9 and TRBJ1-2 for the parts outside the CDR3, the full variable domain is DSGVTQTPKHLITATGQRVTLRCSPRSGDLSVYWYQQSLDQGLQFLIQYYNGEERAKGNILERFSAQQFPDLHSELNLSSLELGDSALYFCASTGDYGYTFGSGTRLTVV.

The rearrangement uses TRBV7-2 and TRBJ2-1; 7 bases agree with TRBD2. The CDR3 consists of 14 residues. CDR1 is SGHTA, CDR2 FQGNSA, per germline. The V segment lost 9 bases and the J segment 6 bases; nucleotides outside the gene matches: 11. The CDR3 sequence is CASNEMRTSNEQFF. DNA of the CDR3: TGTGCCAGTAATGAAATGAGGACTAGCAATGAGCAGTTCTTC. The complete variable domain, with remaining parts taken from reference TRBV7-2 and TRBJ2-1, reads GAGVSQSPSNKVTEKGKDVELRCDPISGHTALYWYRQSLGQGLEFLIYFQGNSAPDKSGLPSDRFSAERTGGSVSTLTIQRTQQEDSAVYLCASNEMRTSNEQFFGPGTRLTVL.

The chain recombines TRBV2 with TRBJ2-4, with 7 bases lining up with TRBD1. Germline V gene data show CDR1 as SNHLY and CDR2 as FYNNEI. V lost 7 bases and J lost 0; bases outside the gene matches: 12. This CDR3 has 17 residues. The CDR3 region has the DNA TGTGCCAGCAAGTCGGTCACCTCAGGGGGAGCCAAAAACATTCAGTACTTC. It codes for CASKSVTSGGAKNIQYF.